This T cell receptor beta chain is from a study of identical twins. Findings and limits, study-wide: Its conclusions, products of cross-sectional statistical analysis, did not come from following the same donors. Whereas memory repertoires showed no such difference, abundant cord blood beta clonotypes carried fewer insertions.

In TCRdb, the 5' RACE reads were re-called with MiXCR into one record per CDR3 protein. In the table there are 400,000 or so distinct CDR3 sequences, about 10% of which are singletons. Comments on this clonotype: No antigen is known for it.

Sequenced input: naive T cells sorted from blood. This clonotype originated in a woman between 45 and 60 years old in good health.

The CDR3 here is CASSLFSSGELFF. The CDR3 DNA is TGTGCCAGCAGCTTATTTAGTTCCGGGGAGCTGTTTTTT. The gene calls are TRBV7-3 and TRBJ2-2, with unresolved D. The CDR3 is 13 residues long. The V end lost 2 bases, the J end lost 6 bases, and 7 bases lay between the germline ends. Germline-derived CDR1 and CDR2 are SGHTA and FQGTGA.